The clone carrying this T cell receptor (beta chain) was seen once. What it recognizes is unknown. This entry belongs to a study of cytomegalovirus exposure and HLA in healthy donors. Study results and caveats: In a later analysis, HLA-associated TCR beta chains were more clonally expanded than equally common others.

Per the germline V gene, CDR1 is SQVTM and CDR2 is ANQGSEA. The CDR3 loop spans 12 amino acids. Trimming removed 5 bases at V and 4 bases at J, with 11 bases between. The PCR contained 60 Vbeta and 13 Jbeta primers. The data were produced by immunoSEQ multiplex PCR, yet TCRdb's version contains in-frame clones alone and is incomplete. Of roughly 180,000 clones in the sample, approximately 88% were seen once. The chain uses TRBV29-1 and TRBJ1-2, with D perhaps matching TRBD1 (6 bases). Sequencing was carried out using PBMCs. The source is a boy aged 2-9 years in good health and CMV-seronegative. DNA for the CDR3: TGCAGCGTTACCGACAGGAGCTATGGCTACACCTTC. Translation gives CSVTDRSYGYTF.